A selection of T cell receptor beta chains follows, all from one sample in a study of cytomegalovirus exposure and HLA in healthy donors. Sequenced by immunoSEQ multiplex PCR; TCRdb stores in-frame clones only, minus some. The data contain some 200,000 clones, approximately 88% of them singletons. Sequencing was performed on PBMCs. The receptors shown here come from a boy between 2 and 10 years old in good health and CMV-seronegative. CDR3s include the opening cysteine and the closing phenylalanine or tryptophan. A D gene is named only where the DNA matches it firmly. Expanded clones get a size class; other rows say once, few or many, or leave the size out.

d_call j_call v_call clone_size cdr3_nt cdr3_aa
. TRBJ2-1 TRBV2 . TGTGCCAGCAGTGCGGACAGCCCGAATGAGCAGTTCTTC CASSADSPNEQFF
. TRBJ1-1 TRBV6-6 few TGTGCCAGCAGTTACTCGGAGGAGACTGAAGCTTTCTTT CASSYSEETEAFF
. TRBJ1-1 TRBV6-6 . TGTGCCAGCAGCCCTCGGGGAAACACTGAAGCTTTCTTT CASSPRGNTEAFF
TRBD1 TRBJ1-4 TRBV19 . TGTGCCAGTACTCGGACAGGGAGAACAACTAATGAAAAACTGTTTTTT CASTRTGRTTNEKLFF
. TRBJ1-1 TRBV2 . TGTGCCAGCAACAGGGCGAACACTGAAGCTTTCTTT CASNRANTEAFF
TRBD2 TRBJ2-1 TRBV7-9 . TGTGCCAGCAGCGAAACTAGCGGGAGTAATGAGCAGTTCTTC CASSETSGSNEQFF
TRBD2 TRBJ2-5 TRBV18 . TGTGCCAGCTCAATAGAGGGACTAGCGGGGGGCCAACAAGAGACCCAGTACTTC CASSIEGLAGGQQETQYF
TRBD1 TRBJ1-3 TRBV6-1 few TGTGCCAGCTCCACAGGGGCCTACTCTGGAAACACCATATATTTT CASSTGAYSGNTIYF
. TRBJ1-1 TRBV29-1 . TGCAGCGTTGGTGGGGGGTTTTTGGGAGCTTTCTTT CSVGGGFLGAFF
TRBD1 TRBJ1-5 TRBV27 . TGTGCCAGCATTGAAGGAAGGACAGGCAATAGCAATCAGCCCCAGCATTTT CASIEGRTGNSNQPQHF
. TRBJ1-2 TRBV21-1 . TGTGCCAGCAGCAAAGTGTATAACTATGGCTACACCTTC CASSKVYNYGYTF